This TCR beta chain was captured in a study of cytomegalovirus exposure and HLA in healthy donors. About the study: Drawn from HLA-typed donors, tens of millions of unique TCRs were held in an early data release. Whole-study findings and limits: HLA alleles showed associations with 15,000 to 20,000 TCR beta sequences in a later analysis, at a 0.05 false discovery rate. As a later analysis revealed, most CMV-associated TCR beta chains appeared HLA-restricted.

On this clone: Its antigen remains unidentified.

The study ran its PCR with 60 Vbeta and 13 Jbeta primers. The method was immunoSEQ multiplex PCR; TCRdb's version includes in-frame clones alone and lacks a portion of them. The table records fewer than 200,000 clones, around 86% of them present only once. This clonotype was sampled from a man aged 50-60 years in good health and CMV-seronegative. Material: PBMCs.

The CDR3 bases are TGTGCCATCCGCGACAGGAGAACTTCTAGCACAGATACGCAGTATTTT. Amino acid sequence: CAIRDRRTSSTDTQYF. This rearrangement joins TRBV10-3 to TRBJ2-3, with TRBD1 as a possible D gene (6 bases). The CDR3 totals 16 residues. Trimming cost V 8 bases and J 0 bases, with 18 bases left between them. Germline lookup yields CDR1 ENHRY and CDR2 SYGVKD.